A single TCR beta chain is shown here with its context. Antigen unknown. V was pared by 7 bases and J by 5 bases, with 20 bases between. The CDR3 runs to 15 residues. Germline V CDR1 and CDR2: LGHNT, FRNRAP. The data belong to a study of cytomegalovirus exposure and HLA in healthy donors. Study at large: The roughly 670 first-cohort repertoires and the approximately 130 validation repertoires shared the same platform, a later analysis reported.

Repertoires were generated with immunoSEQ multiplex PCR, while TCRdb's copy carries only in-frame clones and drops some. The sample includes some 90,000 clones, 95% to 98% seen only once; the top ten take 0.6% to 0.85%. General study findings and limits: Listed as cytomegalovirus-associated were roughly 180 TCR beta chains. Reports described diagnosis of cytomegalovirus status by the classifier as highly specific and sensitive. Researchers reported that a few CMV-associated chains were confirmed in vitro as CMV antigen-specific.

This chain links TRBV12-5 with TRBJ1-2; D is possibly TRBD1 (6 bases). Sequences were obtained from PBMCs. The receptor was isolated from a young man in good health and CMV-seronegative. Here the CDR3 DNA reads TGTGCTAGTGATCTTCCGACAGGCATATCGTATGGCTACACCTTC. It yields the protein CASDLPTGISYGYTF. Using reference TRBV12-5 and TRBJ1-2 for the parts outside the CDR3, the full variable domain is DARVTQTPRHKVTEMGQEVTMRCQPILGHNTVFWYRQTMMQGLELLAYFRNRAPLDDSGMPKDRFSAEMPDATLATLKIQPSEPRDSAVYFCASDLPTGISYGYTFGSGTRLTVV.